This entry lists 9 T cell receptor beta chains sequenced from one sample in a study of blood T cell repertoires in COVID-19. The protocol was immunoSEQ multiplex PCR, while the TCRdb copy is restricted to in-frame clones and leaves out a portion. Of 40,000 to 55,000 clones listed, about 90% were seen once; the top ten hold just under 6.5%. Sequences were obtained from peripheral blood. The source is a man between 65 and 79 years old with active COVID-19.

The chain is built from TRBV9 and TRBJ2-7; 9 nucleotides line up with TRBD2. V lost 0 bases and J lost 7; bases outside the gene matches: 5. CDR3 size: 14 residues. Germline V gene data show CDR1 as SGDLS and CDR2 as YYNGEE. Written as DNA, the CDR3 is TGTGCCAGCAGCGTAGGGTTAGCGGGGGAAGAGCAGTACTTC. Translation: CASSVGLAGEEQYF.

The CDR3 region is CASSQYGGNTEAFF. The CDR3 nucleotides read TGTGCCAGCAGCCAATATGGCGGAAACACTGAAGCTTTCTTT. The V call is TRBV3-1 (or the pseudogene TRBV3-2), the J call TRBJ1-1; D unclear. CDR1 is LGHDT, CDR2 YNNKEL, per germline (reference sequence). The CDR3 covers 14 residues. V lost 2 bases, J lost 2 bases, and 9 bases lay in between.

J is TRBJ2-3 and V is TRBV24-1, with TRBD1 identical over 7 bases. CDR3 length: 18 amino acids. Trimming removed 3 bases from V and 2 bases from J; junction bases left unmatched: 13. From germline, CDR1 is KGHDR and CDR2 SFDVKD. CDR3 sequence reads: CATSDPLARGRPTDTQYF. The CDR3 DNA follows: TGTGCCACCAGTGATCCGCTGGCGAGGGGGCGGCCCACAGATACGCAGTATTTT.

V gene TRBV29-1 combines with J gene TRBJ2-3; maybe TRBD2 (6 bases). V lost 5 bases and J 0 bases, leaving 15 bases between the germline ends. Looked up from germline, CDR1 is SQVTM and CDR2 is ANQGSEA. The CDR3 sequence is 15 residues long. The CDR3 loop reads CSVRAGTASTDTQYF. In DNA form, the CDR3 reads TGCAGCGTTAGAGCCGGGACTGCTAGCACAGATACGCAGTATTTT.

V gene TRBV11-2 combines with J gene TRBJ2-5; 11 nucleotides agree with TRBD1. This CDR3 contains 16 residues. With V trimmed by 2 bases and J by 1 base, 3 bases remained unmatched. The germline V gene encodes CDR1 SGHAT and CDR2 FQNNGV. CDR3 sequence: CASSLRTGGVQETQYF. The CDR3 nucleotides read TGTGCCAGCAGCTTAAGGACAGGGGGCGTCCAAGAGACCCAGTACTTC.

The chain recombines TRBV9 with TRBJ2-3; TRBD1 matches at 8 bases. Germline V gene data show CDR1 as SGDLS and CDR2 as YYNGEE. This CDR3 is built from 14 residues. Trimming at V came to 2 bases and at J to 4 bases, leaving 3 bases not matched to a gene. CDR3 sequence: CASSVGTGSDTQYF. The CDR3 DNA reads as TGTGCCAGCAGCGTTGGGACAGGATCAGATACGCAGTATTTT.

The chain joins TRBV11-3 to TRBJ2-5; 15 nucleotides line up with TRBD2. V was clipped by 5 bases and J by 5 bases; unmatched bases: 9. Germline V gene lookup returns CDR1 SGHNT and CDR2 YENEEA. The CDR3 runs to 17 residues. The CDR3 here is CASSAGTSGGPGETQYF. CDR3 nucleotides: TGTGCCAGCAGCGCCGGGACTAGCGGGGGGCCGGGGGAGACCCAGTACTTC.

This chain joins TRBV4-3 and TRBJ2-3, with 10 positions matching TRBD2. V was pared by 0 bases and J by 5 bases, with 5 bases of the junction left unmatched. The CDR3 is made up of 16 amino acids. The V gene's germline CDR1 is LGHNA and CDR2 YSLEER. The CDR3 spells CASSQEAAGGLDTQYF. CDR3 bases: TGCGCCAGCAGCCAAGAGGCAGCGGGGGGGTTAGATACGCAGTATTTT.

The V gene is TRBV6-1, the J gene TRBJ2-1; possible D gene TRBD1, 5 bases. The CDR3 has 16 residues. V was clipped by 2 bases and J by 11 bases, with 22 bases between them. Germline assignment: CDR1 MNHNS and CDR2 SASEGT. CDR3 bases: TGTGCCAGCAGTGAACCCGCAGGGTACAATGAGCGCCAGCAGTTCTTC. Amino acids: CASSEPAGYNERQQFF.